The following is a TCR beta chain sequence with its context. The antigen is undetermined. Libraries were prepared by immunoSEQ multiplex PCR; TCRdb keeps only in-frame clonotypes and omits some of them. Of about 24,000 clones detected, approximately 85% appear once; the ten largest clones hold roughly 10%. Germline-derived CDR1 and CDR2 are SNHLY and FYNNEI. The germline V and J ends were trimmed by 5 bases and 9 bases, with 14 bases remaining between them. This CDR3 region has 13 residues. This entry comes from a study of T cells in narcolepsy. Study conclusions and caveats: No autoreactive T cell clone sequences appeared in some memory CD4+ repertoires. Reportedly, autoreactive clonotypes were serially detected in patients' blood but not controls'.

This TCR derives from a human donor in good health. The specimen was memory (CD45RA-) CD4+ T cells from blood. The V gene is TRBV2, the J gene TRBJ2-1; D call uncertain. The CDR3: CASSWLSGFEQFF. CDR3 nucleotide sequence: TGTGCCAGCAGTTGGCTGTCAGGCTTTGAGCAGTTCTTC.